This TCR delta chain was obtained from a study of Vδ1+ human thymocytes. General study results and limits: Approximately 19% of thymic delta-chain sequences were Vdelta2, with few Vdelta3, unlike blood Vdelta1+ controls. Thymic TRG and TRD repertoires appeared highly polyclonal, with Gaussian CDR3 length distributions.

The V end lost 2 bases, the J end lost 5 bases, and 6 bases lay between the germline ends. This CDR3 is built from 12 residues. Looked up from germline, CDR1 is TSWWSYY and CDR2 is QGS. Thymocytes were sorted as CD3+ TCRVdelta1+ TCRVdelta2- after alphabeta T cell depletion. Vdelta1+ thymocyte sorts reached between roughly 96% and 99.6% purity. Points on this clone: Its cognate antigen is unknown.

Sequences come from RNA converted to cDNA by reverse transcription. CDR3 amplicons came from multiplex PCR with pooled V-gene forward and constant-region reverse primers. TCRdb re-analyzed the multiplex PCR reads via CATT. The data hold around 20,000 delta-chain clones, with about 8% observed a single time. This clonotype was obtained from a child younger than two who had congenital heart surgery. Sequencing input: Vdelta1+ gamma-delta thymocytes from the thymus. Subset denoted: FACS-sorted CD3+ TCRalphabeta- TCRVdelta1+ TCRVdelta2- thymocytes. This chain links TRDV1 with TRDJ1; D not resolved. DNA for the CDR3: TGTGCTCTTGGGGAATTCCCGGATAAACTCATCTTT. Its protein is CALGEFPDKLIF.